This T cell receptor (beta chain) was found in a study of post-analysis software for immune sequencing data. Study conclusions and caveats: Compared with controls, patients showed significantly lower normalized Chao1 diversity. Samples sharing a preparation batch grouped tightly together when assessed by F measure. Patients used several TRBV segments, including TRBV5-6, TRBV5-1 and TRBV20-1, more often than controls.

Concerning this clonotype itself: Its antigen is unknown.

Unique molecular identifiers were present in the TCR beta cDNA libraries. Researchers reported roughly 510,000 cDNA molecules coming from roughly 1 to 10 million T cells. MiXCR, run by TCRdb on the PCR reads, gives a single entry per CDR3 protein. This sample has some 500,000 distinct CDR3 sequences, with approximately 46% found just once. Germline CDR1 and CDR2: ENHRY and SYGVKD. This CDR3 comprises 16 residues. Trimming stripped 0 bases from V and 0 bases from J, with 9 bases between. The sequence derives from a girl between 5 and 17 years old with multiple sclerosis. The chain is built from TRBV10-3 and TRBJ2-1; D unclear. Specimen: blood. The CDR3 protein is CAISESFADSYNEQFF. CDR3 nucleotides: TGTGCCATCAGTGAGTCCTTCGCGGACTCCTACAATGAGCAGTTCTTC.